A single sample gave rise to the 11 T cell receptor beta chains below, sequenced in a study of shared clonotypes between healthy human individuals. The protocol was immunoSEQ multiplex PCR, while the TCRdb copy is restricted to in-frame clones and leaves out a portion. The table has about 2.4 million clones, over 85% seen once; the top ten hold about 0.38%. Sequences were obtained from naive CD4+ T cells from PBMCs. Regarding subset: CD45RA+ positively selected. The receptors come from a man aged 18 to 29 in good health. Some clones in this sample may be carry-over from other donors' samples.

To note about this clone: This same CDR3 is encoded by further DNA sequences in the sample. CDR3 bases: TGTGCCAGCAGTTACTCGCCAGGGAACACTGAAGCTTTCTTT. It specifies CASSYSPGNTEAFF. V is TRBV6-5 and J is TRBJ1-1; D is unresolved. This CDR3 is built from 14 residues. CDR1 and CDR2 from the germline V gene are MNHEY and SVGAGI. V lost 0 bases to trimming and J lost 1 base, with 6 bases between them.

The gene calls are TRBV7-8 and TRBJ1-4, with no clear D. V lost 1 base, J lost 7 bases, and 10 bases lay in between. CDR3 size: 14 residues. The germline CDR1 and CDR2 sequences are SGHVS and FQNEAQ. CDR3 amino acids: CASSLGGRREKLFF. As DNA, the CDR3 is TGTGCCAGCAGCTTAGGGGGTCGGCGTGAAAAACTGTTTTTT.

The rearrangement uses TRBV28 and TRBJ2-7; tentative D call: TRBD2 (5 bases). Looked up from germline, CDR1 is MDHEN and CDR2 is SYDVKM. Trimming left V 9 bases short and J 1 base short, with 13 bases between. There are 13 residues in the CDR3. DNA for the CDR3: TGTGCCAGTGGGGTGAGGGTTTCCTACGAGCAGTACTTC. Encoded protein: CASGVRVSYEQYF.

The rearrangement links TRBV4-2 to TRBJ2-2, with TRBD2 matching 9 bases. Germline CDR1 reads LGHNA; CDR2 reads YNFKEQ. The CDR3 has 16 amino acids. J was trimmed by 6 bases and V by 4 bases; bases with no gene match: 9. Written as DNA, the CDR3 is TGTGCCAGCAGCCTAGTTAGCGGGAGATCACCCGGGGAGCTGTTTTTT. Translated: CASSLVSGRSPGELFF.

This sequence joins TRBV15 and TRBJ1-1; D gene uncertain. This CDR3 contains 15 residues. CDR1 is LNHNV, CDR2 YYDKDF, per germline (reference sequence). V was shortened by 1 base and J by 0 bases, with 9 bases between the two germline ends. DNA for the CDR3: TGTGCCACCAGCAGAGTGCGGACGGTGAACACTGAAGCTTTCTTT. Translating it yields CATSRVRTVNTEAFF.

The V and J genes are TRBV6-5 and TRBJ1-6; D is perhaps TRBD1 (6 bases). Germline values: CDR1 MNHEY, CDR2 SVGAGI. The CDR3 is made up of 16 amino acids. The V and J ends lost 0 bases and 8 bases respectively, with 14 bases between them. DNA of the CDR3: TGTGCCAGCAGTTACTCTCCGACAGGACCTTATTCACCCCTCCACTTT. Translated, it gives CASSYSPTGPYSPLHF.

The genes are TRBV7-2 and TRBJ1-5; unclear D gene. CDR1 and CDR2 (germline): SGHTA, FQGNSA. The CDR3 covers 14 residues. The V gene lost 5 bases and the J gene lost 0 bases, with 8 bases spanning the gap. CDR3 coding DNA: TGTGCCAGCAGCCTGGGGTATAGCAATCAGCCCCAGCATTTT. Protein product: CASSLGYSNQPQHF.

The genes are TRBV11-2 and TRBJ1-6; tentative D call: TRBD1 (6 bases). CDR1 SGHAT and CDR2 FQNNGV come from the germline V gene. V dropped 5 bases and J dropped 9 bases, with 17 bases sitting between them. The CDR3 length is 15 residues. This chain's CDR3 is CASSPTGRGSSPLHF. In DNA, the CDR3 is TGTGCCAGCAGCCCCACGGGCAGGGGAAGTTCACCCCTCCACTTT.

This chain connects TRBV5-1 to TRBJ1-6; no reliable D call. The CDR3 contains 13 residues. Trimming stripped 4 bases from V and 7 bases from J, with 9 bases between. CDR1 is SGHRS, CDR2 YFSETQ, per germline. In DNA form, the CDR3 reads TGCGCCAGCAGCGTAACCAGGAATTCACCCCTCCACTTT. It specifies CASSVTRNSPLHF.

The chain couples TRBV28 to TRBJ2-1, with D perhaps matching TRBD1 or TRBD2 (6 bases each). Germline CDR1 and CDR2: MDHEN and SYDVKM. The CDR3 is 18 residues long. Trimming removed 1 base at V and 0 bases at J, with 16 bases between. The CDR3 DNA sequence: TGTGCCAGCAGTTTATTTGGGGGCGGGGCTAGCTCCTACAATGAGCAGTTCTTC. Translating gives CASSLFGGGASSYNEQFF. Full variable domain (remainder filled in from reference TRBV28 and TRBJ2-1): DVKVTQSSRYLVKRTGEKVFLECVQDMDHENMFWYRQDPGLGLRLIYFSYDVKMKEKGDIPEGYSVSREKKERFSLILESASTNQTSMYLCASSLFGGGASSYNEQFFGPGTRLTVL.

CDR3 bases: TGTGCCAGCAGCTTAGGGGGACTAGCGACAGATACGCAGTATTTT. Protein sequence: CASSLGGLATDTQYF. The chain carries TRBV7-9 and TRBJ2-3, with 10 bases that match TRBD2. CDR1 and CDR2 from the germline V gene are SEHNR and FQNEAQ (reference sequence). V lost 1 base, J lost 3 bases, and 1 base stayed unmatched. This CDR3 spans 15 amino acids.